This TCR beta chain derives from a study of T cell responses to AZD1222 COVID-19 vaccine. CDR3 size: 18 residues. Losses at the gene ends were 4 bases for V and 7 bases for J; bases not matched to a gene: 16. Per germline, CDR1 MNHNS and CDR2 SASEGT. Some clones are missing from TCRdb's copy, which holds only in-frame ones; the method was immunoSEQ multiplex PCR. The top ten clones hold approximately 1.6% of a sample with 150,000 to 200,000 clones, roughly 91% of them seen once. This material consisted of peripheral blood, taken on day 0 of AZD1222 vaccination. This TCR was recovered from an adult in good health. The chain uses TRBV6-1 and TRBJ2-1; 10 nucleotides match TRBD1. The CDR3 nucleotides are TGTGCCAGCAGTGTAGGGACAGGGGCCCCTTCCCTCGGGAATGAGCAGTTCTTC. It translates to CASSVGTGAPSLGNEQFF.